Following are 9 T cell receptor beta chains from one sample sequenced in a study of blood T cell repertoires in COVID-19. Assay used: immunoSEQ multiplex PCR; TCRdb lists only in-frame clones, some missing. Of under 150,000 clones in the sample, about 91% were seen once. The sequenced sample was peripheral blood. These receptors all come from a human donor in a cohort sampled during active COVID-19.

CDR3 protein: CASSGLAVSNEQFF. As DNA, the CDR3 is TGTGCCAGCAGTGGACTAGCGGTTTCTAATGAGCAGTTCTTC. The V call is TRBV7-2, the J call TRBJ2-1, with 10 bases aligning to TRBD2. With 6 bases clipped from V and 7 bases from J, the junction kept 6 bases outside the gene matches. Germline lookup yields CDR1 SGHTA and CDR2 FQGNSA. This CDR3 is built from 14 residues. The full variable domain, its missing parts supplied by reference TRBV7-2 and TRBJ2-1, is GAGVSQSPSNKVTEKGKDVELRCDPISGHTALYWYRQSLGQGLEFLIYFQGNSAPDKSGLPSDRFSAERTGGSVSTLTIQRTQQEDSAVYLCASSGLAVSNEQFFGPGTRLTVL.

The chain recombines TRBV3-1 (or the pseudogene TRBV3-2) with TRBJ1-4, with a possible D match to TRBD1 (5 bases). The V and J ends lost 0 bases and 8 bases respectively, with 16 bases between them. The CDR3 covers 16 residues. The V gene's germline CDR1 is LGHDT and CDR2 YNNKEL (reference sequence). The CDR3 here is CASSQDREGTDEKLFF. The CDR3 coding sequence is TGTGCCAGCAGCCAAGATAGGGAGGGGACCGACGAAAAACTGTTTTTT.

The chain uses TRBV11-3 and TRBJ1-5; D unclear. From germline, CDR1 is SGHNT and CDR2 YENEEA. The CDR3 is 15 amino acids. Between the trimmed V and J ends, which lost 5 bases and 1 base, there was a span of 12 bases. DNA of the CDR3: TGTGCCAGCAGCCCTTTAGTGGTGAGCAATCAGCCCCAGCATTTT. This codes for CASSPLVVSNQPQHF.

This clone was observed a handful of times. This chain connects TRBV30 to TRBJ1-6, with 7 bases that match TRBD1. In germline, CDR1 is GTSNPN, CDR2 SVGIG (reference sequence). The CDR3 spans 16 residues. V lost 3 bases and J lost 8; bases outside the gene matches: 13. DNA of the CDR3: TGTGCCTGGAGGGGATTTATCAGGGGGATCCATTCACCCCTCCACTTT. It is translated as CAWRGFIRGIHSPLHF.

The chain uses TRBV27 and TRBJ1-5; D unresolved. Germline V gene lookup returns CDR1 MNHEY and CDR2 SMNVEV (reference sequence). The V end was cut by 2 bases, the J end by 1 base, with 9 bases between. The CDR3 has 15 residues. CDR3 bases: TGTGCCAGCAGTTTAGAGGGATTGAGCAATCAGCCCCAGCATTTT. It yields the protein CASSLEGLSNQPQHF.

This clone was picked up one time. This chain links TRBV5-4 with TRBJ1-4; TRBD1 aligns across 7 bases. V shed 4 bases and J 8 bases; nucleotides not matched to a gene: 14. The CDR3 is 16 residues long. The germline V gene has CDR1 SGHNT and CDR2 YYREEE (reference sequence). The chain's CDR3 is CASSPSSTGRVEKLFF. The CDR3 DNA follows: TGTGCCAGCAGCCCCAGCTCGACAGGGCGTGTAGAAAAACTGTTTTTT.

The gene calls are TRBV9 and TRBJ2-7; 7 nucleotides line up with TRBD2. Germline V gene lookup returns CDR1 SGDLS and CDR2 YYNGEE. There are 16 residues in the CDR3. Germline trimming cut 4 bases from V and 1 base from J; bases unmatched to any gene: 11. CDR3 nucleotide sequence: TGTGCCAGCAGCCCTCAAGGTTCTAGCGGATCCTACGAGCAGTACTTC. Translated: CASSPQGSSGSYEQYF.

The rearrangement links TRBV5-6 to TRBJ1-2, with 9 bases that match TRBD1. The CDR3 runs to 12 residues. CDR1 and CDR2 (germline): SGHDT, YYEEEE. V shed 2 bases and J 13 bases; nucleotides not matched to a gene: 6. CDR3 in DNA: TGTGCCAGCAGCTTTGGGACAGGGCTTGGCACCTTC. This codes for CASSFGTGLGTF.

CDR3 residues: CASSELGQSGNTIYF. The CDR3 DNA is TGTGCCAGCAGTGAACTCGGACAGTCTGGAAACACCATATATTTT. The chain couples TRBV6-1 to TRBJ1-3, with a possible D match to TRBD1 (6 bases). Germline V gene lookup returns CDR1 MNHNS and CDR2 SASEGT. The ends were cut back, 2 bases at V and 1 base at J, with 9 bases in the middle. This CDR3 has 15 amino acids.